This T cell receptor (beta chain) was captured in a study of early T cells in non-severe SARS-CoV-2 infection. This CDR3 has 13 amino acids. Germline assignment: CDR1 PRHDT and CDR2 FYEKMQ (reference sequence). Trimming stripped 2 bases from V and 7 bases from J, with 12 bases between. Ten or more counts support this clonotype. TCRdb re-analysed the 5' RACE reads in MiXCR, keeping a single row per CDR3 protein. The table lists almost 30,000 distinct CDR3 sequences, roughly 5% of them singletons. The chain recombines TRBV13 with TRBJ2-7; D not certain. The TCR sequence derives from an adult who was a healthcare worker with PCR-confirmed SARS-CoV-2 infection or an uninfected control (not recorded which). The sample comprised whole blood. DNA of the CDR3: TGTGCCAGCAGCTTAAAAAGGAACCTAGAGCAGTACTTC. This translates into CASSLKRNLEQYF.